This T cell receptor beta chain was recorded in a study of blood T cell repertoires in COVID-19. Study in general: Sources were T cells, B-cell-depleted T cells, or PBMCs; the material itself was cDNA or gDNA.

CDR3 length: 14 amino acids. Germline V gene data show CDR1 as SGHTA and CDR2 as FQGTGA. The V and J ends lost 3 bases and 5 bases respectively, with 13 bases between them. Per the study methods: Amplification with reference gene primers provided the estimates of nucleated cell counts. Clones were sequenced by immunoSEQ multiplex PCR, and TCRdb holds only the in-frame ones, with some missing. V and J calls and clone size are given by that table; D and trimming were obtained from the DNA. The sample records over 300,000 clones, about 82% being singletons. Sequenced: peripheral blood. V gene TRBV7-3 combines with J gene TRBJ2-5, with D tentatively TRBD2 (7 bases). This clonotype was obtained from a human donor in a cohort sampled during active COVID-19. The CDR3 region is CASSFARGAETQYF. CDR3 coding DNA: TGTGCCAGCAGCTTCGCTCGGGGGGCCGAGACCCAGTACTTC.